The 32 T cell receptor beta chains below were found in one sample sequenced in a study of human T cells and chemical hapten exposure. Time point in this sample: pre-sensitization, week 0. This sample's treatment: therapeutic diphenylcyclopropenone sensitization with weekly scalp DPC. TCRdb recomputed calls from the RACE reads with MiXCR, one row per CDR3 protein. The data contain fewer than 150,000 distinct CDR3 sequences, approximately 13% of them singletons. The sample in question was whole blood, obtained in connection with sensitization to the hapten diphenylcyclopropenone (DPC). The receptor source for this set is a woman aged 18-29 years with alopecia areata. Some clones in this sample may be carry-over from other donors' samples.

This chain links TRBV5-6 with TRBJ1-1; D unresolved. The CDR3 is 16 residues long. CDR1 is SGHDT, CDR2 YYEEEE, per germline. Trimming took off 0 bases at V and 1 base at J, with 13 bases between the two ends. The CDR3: CASSLGSRTSNTEAFF. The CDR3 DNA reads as TGTGCCAGCAGCTTGGGATCACGGACTTCGAACACTGAAGCTTTCTTT.

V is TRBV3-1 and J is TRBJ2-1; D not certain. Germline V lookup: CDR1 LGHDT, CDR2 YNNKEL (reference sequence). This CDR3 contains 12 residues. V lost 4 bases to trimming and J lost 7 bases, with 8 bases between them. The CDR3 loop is CASSPRFNEQFF. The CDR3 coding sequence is TGTGCCAGCAGCCCTCGCTTTAATGAGCAGTTCTTC.

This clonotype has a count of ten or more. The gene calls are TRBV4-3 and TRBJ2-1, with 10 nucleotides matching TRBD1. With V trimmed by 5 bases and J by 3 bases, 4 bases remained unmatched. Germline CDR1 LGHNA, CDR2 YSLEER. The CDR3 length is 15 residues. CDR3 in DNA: TGCGCCAGCAGCGCTCGGACAGGGGGCTACAATGAGCAGTTCTTC. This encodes CASSARTGGYNEQFF.

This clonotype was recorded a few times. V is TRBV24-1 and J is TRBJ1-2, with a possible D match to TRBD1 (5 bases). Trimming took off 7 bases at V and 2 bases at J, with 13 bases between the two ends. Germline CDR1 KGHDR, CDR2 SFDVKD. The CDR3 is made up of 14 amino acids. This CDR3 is CATSPGGVNYGYTF. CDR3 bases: TGTGCCACCAGCCCCGGGGGAGTAAACTATGGCTACACCTTC.

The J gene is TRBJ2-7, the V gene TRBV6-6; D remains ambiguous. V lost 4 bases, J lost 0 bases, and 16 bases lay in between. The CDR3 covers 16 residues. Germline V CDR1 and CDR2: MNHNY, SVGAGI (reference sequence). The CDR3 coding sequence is TGTGCCAGCAGTTCCTACGGACGCAAAAACTCCTACGAGCAGTACTTC. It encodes CASSSYGRKNSYEQYF.

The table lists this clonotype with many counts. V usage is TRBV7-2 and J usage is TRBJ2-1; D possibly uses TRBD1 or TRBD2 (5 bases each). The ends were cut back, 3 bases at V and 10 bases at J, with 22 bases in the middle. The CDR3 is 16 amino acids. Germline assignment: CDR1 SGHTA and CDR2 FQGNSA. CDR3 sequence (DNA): TGTGCCAGCAGCTTGGGACCCGGGACCCTCGGTGGGGAGCAGTTCTTC. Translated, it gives CASSLGPGTLGGEQFF.

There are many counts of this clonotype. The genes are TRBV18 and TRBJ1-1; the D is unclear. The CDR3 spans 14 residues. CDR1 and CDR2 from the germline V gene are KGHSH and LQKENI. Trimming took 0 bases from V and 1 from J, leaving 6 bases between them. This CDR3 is CASSPPIGNTEAFF. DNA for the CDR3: TGTGCCAGCTCACCACCTATAGGGAACACTGAAGCTTTCTTT.

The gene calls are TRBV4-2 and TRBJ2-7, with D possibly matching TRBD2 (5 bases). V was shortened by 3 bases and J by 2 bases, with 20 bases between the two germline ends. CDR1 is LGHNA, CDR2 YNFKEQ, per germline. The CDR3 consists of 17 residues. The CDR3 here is CASSQAEYQGGTYEQYF. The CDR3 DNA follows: TGTGCCAGCAGCCAGGCCGAATACCAAGGAGGTACCTACGAGCAGTACTTC.

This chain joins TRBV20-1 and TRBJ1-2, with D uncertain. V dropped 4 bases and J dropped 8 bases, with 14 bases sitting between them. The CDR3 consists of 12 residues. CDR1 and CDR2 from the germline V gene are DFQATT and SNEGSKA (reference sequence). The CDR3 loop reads CSATSGDGGYTF. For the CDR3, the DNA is TGCAGTGCTACTAGTGGGGATGGGGGCTACACCTTC.

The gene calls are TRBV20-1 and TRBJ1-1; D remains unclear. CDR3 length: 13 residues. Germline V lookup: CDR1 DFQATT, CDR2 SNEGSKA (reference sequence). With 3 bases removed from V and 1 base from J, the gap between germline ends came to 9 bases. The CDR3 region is CSARASTNTEAFF. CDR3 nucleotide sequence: TGCAGTGCTAGGGCCTCCACGAACACTGAAGCTTTCTTT.

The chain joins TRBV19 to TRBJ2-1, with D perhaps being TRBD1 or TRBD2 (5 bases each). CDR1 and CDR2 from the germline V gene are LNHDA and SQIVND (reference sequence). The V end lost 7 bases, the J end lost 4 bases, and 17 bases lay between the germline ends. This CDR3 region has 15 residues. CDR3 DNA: TGTGCCAGTACCCCCCCGGGACGCCCGTACAATGAGCAGTTCTTC. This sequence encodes CASTPPGRPYNEQFF.

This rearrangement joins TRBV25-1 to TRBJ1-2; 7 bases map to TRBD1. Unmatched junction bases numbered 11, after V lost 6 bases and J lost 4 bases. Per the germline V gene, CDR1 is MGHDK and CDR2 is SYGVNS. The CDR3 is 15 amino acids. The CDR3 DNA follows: TGTGCCAGCAGCCGTCAGACAGGGCGGTCCTATGGCTACACCTTC. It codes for CASSRQTGRSYGYTF.

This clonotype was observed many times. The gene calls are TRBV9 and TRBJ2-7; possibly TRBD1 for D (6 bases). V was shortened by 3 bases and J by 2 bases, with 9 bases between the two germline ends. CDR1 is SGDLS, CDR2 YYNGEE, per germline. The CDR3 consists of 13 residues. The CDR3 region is CASSEGDTYEQYF. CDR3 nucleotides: TGTGCCAGCAGCGAGGGGGACACCTACGAGCAGTACTTC.

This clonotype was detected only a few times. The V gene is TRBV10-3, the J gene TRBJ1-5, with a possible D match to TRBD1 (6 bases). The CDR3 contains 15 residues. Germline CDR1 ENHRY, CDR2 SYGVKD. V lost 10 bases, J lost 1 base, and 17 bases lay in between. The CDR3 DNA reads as TGTGCCACGAAACAGGGTGGTGAAAGCAATCAGCCCCAGCATTTT. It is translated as CATKQGGESNQPQHF.

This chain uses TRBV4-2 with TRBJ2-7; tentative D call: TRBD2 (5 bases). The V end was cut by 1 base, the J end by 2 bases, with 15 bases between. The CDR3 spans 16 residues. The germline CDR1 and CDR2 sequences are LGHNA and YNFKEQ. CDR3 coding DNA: TGTGCCAGCAGCCAAGCGGGCGTGCTCGGGGCCTACGAGCAGTACTTC. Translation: CASSQAGVLGAYEQYF.

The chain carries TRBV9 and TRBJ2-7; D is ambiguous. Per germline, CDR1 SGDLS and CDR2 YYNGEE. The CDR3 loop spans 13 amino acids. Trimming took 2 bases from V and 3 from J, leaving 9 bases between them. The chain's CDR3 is CASSVEANYEQYF. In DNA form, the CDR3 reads TGTGCCAGCAGCGTTGAGGCCAACTACGAGCAGTACTTC. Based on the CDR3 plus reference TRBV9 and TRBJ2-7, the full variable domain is DSGVTQTPKHLITATGQRVTLRCSPRSGDLSVYWYQQSLDQGLQFLIQYYNGEERAKGNILERFSAQQFPDLHSELNLSSLELGDSALYFCASSVEANYEQYFGPGTRLTVT.

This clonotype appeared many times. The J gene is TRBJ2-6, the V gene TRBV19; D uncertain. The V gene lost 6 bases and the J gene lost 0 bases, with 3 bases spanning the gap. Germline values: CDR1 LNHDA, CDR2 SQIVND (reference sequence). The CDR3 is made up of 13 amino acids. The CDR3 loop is CASRISGANVLTF. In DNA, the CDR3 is TGTGCCAGTAGAATCTCTGGGGCCAACGTCCTGACTTTC.

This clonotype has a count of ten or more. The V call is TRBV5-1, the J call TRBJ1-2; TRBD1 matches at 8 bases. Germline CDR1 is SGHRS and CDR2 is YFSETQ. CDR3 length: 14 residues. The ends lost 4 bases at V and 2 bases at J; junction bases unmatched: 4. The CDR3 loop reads CASSITGGNYGYTF. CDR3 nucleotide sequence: TGCGCCAGCAGCATCACAGGGGGGAACTATGGCTACACCTTC. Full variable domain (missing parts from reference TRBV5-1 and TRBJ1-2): KAGVTQTPRYLIKTRGQQVTLSCSPISGHRSVSWYQQTPGQGLQFLFEYFSETQRNKGNFPGRFSGRQFSNSRSEMNVSTLELGDSALYLCASSITGGNYGYTFGSGTRLTVV.

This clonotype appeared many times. In nucleotides, the CDR3 is TGTGCCAGCAGCCCGACTGCCCCTTCCTACGAGCAGTACTTC. It translates to CASSPTAPSYEQYF. The gene calls are TRBV9 and TRBJ2-7; D unresolved. Germline loops: CDR1 SGDLS, CDR2 YYNGEE. V lost 4 bases, J lost 1 base, and 12 bases lay in between. This CDR3 region has 14 residues.

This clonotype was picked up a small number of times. CDR3 amino acids: CASSLERGEKLFF. The CDR3 DNA reads as TGTGCCAGCAGCTTAGAGAGGGGGGAAAAACTGTTTTTT. The chain has TRBV7-2 and TRBJ1-4; TRBD1 is a possible D gene (6 bases). The CDR3 has 13 amino acids. With 1 base removed from V and 8 bases from J, the gap between germline ends came to 8 bases. In germline, CDR1 is SGHTA, CDR2 FQGNSA.

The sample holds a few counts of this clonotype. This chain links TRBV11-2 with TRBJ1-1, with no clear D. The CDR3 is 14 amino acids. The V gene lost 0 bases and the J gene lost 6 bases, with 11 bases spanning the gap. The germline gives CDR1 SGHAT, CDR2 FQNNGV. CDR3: CASSLDQVVPEAFF. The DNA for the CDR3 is TGTGCCAGCAGCTTAGATCAGGTGGTCCCTGAAGCTTTCTTT.

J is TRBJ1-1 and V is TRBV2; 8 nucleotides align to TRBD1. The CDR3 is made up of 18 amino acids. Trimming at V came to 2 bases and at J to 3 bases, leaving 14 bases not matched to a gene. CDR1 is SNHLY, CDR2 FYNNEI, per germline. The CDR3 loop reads CASSEMEDGRGHDTEAFF. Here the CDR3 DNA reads TGTGCCAGCAGTGAAATGGAGGACGGCAGGGGGCATGACACTGAAGCTTTCTTT.

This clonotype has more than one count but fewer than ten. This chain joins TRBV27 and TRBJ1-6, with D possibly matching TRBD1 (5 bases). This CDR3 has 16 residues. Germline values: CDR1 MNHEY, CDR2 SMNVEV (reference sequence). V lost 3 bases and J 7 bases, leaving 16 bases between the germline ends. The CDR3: CASSFTRGTGNSPLHF. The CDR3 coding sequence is TGTGCCAGCAGTTTTACCCGAGGGACCGGCAATTCACCCCTCCACTTT.

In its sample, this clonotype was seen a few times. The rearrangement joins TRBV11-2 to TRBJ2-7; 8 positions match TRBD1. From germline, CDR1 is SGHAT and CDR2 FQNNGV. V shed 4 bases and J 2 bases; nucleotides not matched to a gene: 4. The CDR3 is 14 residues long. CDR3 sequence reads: CASSSLGQAYEQYF. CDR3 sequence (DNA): TGTGCCAGCAGCTCCCTGGGACAGGCCTACGAGCAGTACTTC.

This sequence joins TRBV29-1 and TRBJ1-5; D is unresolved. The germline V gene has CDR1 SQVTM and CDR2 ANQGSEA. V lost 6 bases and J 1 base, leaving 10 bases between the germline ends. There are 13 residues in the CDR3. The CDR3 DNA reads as TGCAGCGTCCAGGACGGGAGCAATCAGCCCCAGCATTTT. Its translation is CSVQDGSNQPQHF.

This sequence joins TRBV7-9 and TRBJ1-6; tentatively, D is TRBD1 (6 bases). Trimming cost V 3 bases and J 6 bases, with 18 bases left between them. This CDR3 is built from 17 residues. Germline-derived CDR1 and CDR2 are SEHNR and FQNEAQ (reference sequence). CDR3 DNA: TGTGCCAGCAGCTTGGATCCCGGGGGCGCCTCTAATTCACCCCTCCACTTT. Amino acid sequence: CASSLDPGGASNSPLHF.

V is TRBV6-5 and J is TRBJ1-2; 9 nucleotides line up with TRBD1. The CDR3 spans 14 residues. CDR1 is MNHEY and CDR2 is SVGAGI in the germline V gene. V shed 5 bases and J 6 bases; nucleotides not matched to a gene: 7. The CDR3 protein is CASSAQGAVDGYTF. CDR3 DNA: TGTGCCAGCAGTGCACAGGGGGCCGTGGATGGCTACACCTTC.

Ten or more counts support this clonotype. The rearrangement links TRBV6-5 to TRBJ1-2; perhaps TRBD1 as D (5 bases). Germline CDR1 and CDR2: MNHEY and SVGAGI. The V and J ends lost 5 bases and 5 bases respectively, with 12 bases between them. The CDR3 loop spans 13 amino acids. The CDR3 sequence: CASSRGEQYGYTF. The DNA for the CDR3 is TGTGCCAGCAGTCGAGGGGAGCAATATGGCTACACCTTC.

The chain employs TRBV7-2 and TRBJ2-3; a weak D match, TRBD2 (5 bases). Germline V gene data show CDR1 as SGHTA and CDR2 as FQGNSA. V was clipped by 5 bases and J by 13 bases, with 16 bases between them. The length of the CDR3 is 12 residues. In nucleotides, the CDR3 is TGTGCCAGCAGCAACCGGACTGGAAAAAAGTATTTT. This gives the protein CASSNRTGKKYF. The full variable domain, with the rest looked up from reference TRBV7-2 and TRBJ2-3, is GAGVSQSPSNKVTEKGKDVELRCDPISGHTALYWYRQSLGQGLEFLIYFQGNSAPDKSGLPSDRFSAERTGGSVSTLTIQRTQQEDSAVYLCASSNRTGKKYFGPGTRLTVL.

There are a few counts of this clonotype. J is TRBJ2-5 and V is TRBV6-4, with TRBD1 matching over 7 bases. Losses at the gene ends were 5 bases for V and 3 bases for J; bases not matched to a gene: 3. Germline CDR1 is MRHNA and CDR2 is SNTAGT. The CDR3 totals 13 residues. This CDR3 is CASSPTGKETQYF. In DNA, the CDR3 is TGTGCCAGCAGTCCGACAGGGAAAGAGACCCAGTACTTC.

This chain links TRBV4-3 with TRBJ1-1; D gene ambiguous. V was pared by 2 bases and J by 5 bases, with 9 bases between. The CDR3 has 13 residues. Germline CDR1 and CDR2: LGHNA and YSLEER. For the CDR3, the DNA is TGCGCCAGCAGCCAACACATAGAGACTGAAGCTTTCTTT. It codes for CASSQHIETEAFF.

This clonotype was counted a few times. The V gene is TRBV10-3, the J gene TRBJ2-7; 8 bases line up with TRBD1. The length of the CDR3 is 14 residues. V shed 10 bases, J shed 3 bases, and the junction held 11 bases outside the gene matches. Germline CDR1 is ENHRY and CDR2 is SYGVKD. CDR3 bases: TGTGCCAGCAGATCGGACAGGGCGGGCTACGAGCAGTACTTC. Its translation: CASRSDRAGYEQYF.